The clone carrying this T cell receptor beta chain has more than one count but fewer than ten. This record comes from a study of blood T cell repertoires in COVID-19. Only in-frame clones appear in the TCRdb table, and some are missing; sequencing was by immunoSEQ multiplex PCR. The data hold approximately 500,000 clones, with about 89% observed a single time. Germline V gene data show CDR1 as SGHAT and CDR2 as FQNNGV. The CDR3 extends over 16 amino acids. V shed 3 bases and J 5 bases; nucleotides not matched to a gene: 8. The sequenced sample consisted of peripheral blood. This clonotype was obtained from a woman aged 45-65 years with COVID-19, enrolled during active disease. This chain connects TRBV11-2 to TRBJ1-3, with TRBD1 matching over 9 bases. In DNA form, the CDR3 reads TGTGCCAGCAGCTTCCGCGGGGGACAGGGTCGAAACACCATATATTTT. This codes for CASSFRGGQGRNTIYF.